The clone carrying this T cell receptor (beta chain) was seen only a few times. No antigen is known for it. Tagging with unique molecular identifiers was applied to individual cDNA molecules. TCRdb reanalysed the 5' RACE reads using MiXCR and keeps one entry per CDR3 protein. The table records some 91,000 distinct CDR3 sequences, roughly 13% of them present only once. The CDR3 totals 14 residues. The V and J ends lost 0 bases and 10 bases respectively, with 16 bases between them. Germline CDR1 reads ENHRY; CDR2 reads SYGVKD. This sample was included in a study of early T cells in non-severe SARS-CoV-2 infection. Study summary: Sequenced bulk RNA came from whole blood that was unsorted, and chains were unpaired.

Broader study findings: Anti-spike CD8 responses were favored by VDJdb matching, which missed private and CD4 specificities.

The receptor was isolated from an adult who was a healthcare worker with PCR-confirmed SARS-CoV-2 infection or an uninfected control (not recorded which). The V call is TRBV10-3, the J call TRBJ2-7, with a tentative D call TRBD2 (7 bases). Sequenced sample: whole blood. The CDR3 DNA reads TGTGCCATCAGTGAGTCTGGGGGGGCCCCGACTCAGTACTTC. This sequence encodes CAISESGGAPTQYF.